Below, one TCR beta chain is given with its context. Its specific antigen is unknown. No base-level quality is on record; no much larger clone is a single base apart. Full-length TCR variable regions were amplified by 5' RACE PCR with constant-region reverse primers, followed by semi-nested PCR with Nested Universal Primer A. Using the ReliaPrep RNA Cell Miniprep System, total RNA was extracted, and the SMARTer RACE 5'/3' Kit was then used to reverse transcribe the RNA into 5'RACE-ready cDNA. Multiplex adaptors were used to barcode the full-length TCR alpha and beta libraries, which were then sequenced on an Illumina MiSeq. Per the authors' processing: Sequencing data were pooled across the five patients for each of nine subset-tissue groups and compared by unsupervised clustering of TCR gene usage. The Morisita-Horn index was used to calculate repertoire similarity, with shared sequences weighted according to their contribution to each repertoire. TCRdb reworked the public reads: Q25 trimming with fastp, MiXCR clone assembly, productive beta chains retained. Merged by CDR3 protein, the rows form single entries marked with the most common genes and DNA. The V and J calls and clone size come from TCRdb's table, not from the authors' own analysis. For this sample the table gives under 35,000 distinct CDR3 sequences, of which 20% to 30% were detected only once. The leading ten clones occupy 3.7% of the sample.

The CDR1 and CDR2 encoded by the germline V gene are MNHEY and SVGEGT. Trimming removed 3 bases from V and 1 base from J, leaving 8 bases between the germline ends. Its CDR3 holds 14 amino acids, cysteine through phenylalanine. Kept here is only the CDR3 DNA, which spans 42 bases and is read in frame from base 1. This entry belongs to a study (dated by TCRdb to the mid-2010s). For the wider study: The study examined whether tumor-infiltrating Tregs in breast cancer are drawn from blood Tregs or arise in situ by conversion from other CD4+ T cell subsets. Results and caveats for the whole study, not just this receptor: Validation in the larger cohort was restricted to a single TCR beta V-J rearrangement rather than whole repertoires. In terms of TCR gene usage, tumor memory CD4+ T cells clustered together with blood and lymph node memory CD4+ cells, as well as with lymph node naive CD4+ cells. The greatest overlap of tumor-infiltrating Treg TCR alpha and beta sequences was observed with tumor naive CD4+ T cells, followed by blood naive CD4+ T cells.

To purify naive CD4+ T cells, the Miltenyi Naive CD4+ T Cell Isolation kit was used, and CD25 microbeads served to deplete Tregs. Tregs, naive and memory CD4+ T cells from tumor, blood and ipsilateral draining lymph nodes of 4 or 5 breast cancer patients underwent full-length TCR alpha and beta sequencing. Tumor tissue and lymph nodes obtained by ipsilateral axillary dissection were perfused with PBS, cut into small pieces and digested using collagenase I and hyaluronidase. Ficoll density gradient centrifugation was used to isolate mononuclear cells from lymph nodes or from about 50 ml of peripheral blood. Sorted cell populations were confirmed by FACS to exceed 90% purity.

The origin of this receptor is a female donor with breast cancer. Here the chain combines TRBV6-2 or TRBV6-3 and TRBJ2-3, with the D gene too uncertain to name. Sequenced input: naive CD4+ T cells sorted from a lymph node. The meaning of the sample's cell subset or site label: naive CD4+ T cells, CD4+CD45RA+CD25-. The DNA reads as follows: TGTGCCAGCAGTTATATCACAGGCACAGATACGCAGTATTTT. It is translated as CASSYITGTDTQYF.